Below, one T cell receptor (beta chain) is given with its context. The data were obtained in a study of blood T cell repertoires in COVID-19. Study background: Whether acute or convalescent, the COVID-19 samples came from the United States, Italy and Spain. T cells, B-cell-depleted T cells, or PBMCs supplied cDNA or gDNA.

Here immunoSEQ multiplex PCR was the method, and the copy in TCRdb shows in-frame clones only, minus some. The sample yields 35,000 to 55,000 clones, about 90% seen once. Trimming removed 0 bases from V and 1 base from J; junction bases left unmatched: 1. The CDR3 length is 16 residues. Germline CDR1 is LNHDA and CDR2 is SQIVND (reference sequence). The V gene is TRBV19, the J gene TRBJ2-2; 8 nucleotides agree with TRBD1. The sequencing input was peripheral blood. The source of this sequence is a human donor in a cohort sampled during active COVID-19. CDR3 nucleotides: TGTGCCAGTAGTATAGACAGGGGGCAGAACACCGGGGAGCTGTTTTTT. Its translation is CASSIDRGQNTGELFF.